The present TCR beta chain was sequenced within a study of vaccination and CD4 T cells after COVID-19. Study-wide background: SARS-CoV-2 was confirmed by nasal swab PCR; disease was mild in several, severe in one. Post-COVID sampling occurred a median roughly 100 days after diagnosis (range 35 to 161). There were six male and four female convalescents, and two of them were Hispanic. Broader study findings: Convalescent patients had 304 of 307 vaccine-specific clones showing spike mono-reactivity.

Per the germline V gene, CDR1 is DFQATT and CDR2 is SNEGSKA (reference sequence). This CDR3 comprises 12 residues. The V gene lost 6 bases and the J gene lost 1 base, with 9 bases spanning the gap. Each CDR3 protein is one row after TCRdb ran MiXCR on the PCR reads. The sample consists of fewer than 20,000 distinct CDR3 sequences, about 70% of them appearing once. Regarding this clonotype: Its specificity is not known.

Here the sequenced sample was CD4+ T cells from blood, taken after SARS-CoV-2 vaccination. The TCR comes from a human donor who had recovered from COVID-19. V gene TRBV20-1 combines with J gene TRBJ2-5; D is uncertain. The DNA of the CDR3 is TGCAGTGCCCGACCCGTCCAAGAGACCCAGTACTTC. Residues: CSARPVQETQYF.